These T cell receptor beta chains were read from a single sample in a study of T cells in Graves' hyperthyroidism and ophthalmopathy. TCRdb reanalysed the multiplex PCR reads using MiXCR and keeps one entry per CDR3 protein. The table includes a few hundred thousand distinct CDR3 sequences, around 45% detected once. Sequencing was performed on peripheral blood or thyroid tissue (not recorded which). Receptors were obtained from a woman aged 18-35 years with Graves' hyperthyroidism. The conserved cysteine and the conserved F or W are not part of the CDR3 here. Clone size is not always given. Where it is, it says once, few, many or a class for expanded clones.

j_call clone_size v_call cdr3_aa
TRBJ2-2 many TRBV19 ASSPRRAGELF
TRBJ1-2 NA TRBV5-1 ASSLRDSEGYT
TRBJ2-2 many TRBV25-1 ASRGGNTGELF
TRBJ1-2 once TRBV29-1 SLASGDYGYT
TRBJ1-4 NA TRBV12-3/TRBV12-4 ASTTGKLF
TRBJ2-1 NA TRBV20-1 SATRSGPYNEQF
TRBJ1-2 few TRBV7-2 ASSLAGPYGYT
TRBJ1-5 many TRBV12-3/TRBV12-4 ASSWTAPGTQH
TRBJ2-1 NA TRBV7-9 ASSNGRARGNEQF
TRBJ1-3 many TRBV7-2 ASSPGLISGNTIY
TRBJ1-4 NA TRBV29-1 SVGSVEYNEKLF
TRBJ1-2 many TRBV12-3/TRBV12-4 ASRVRDSYGYT
TRBJ2-6 once TRBV24-1 ATSRSGSGANVLT
TRBJ1-4 many TRBV19 ASTHARGTDEKLF
TRBJ2-7 many TRBV24-1 ATSDPRGQGVNEQY
NA NA TRBV29-1 SVKDRGSYEQY
TRBJ2-7 few TRBV10-3 AISESTGEETSYEQY
TRBJ2-5 many TRBV25-1 ASTRQGAKTQY
TRBJ1-4 NA TRBV29-1 SAKRGQGIGKLF
TRBJ1-1 once TRBV7-3 ASPLENTEAF
TRBJ1-4 NA TRBV9 ASSSGTKEKLF
TRBJ1-1 NA TRBV24-1 ATSEGDWLNTEAF
TRBJ2-7 NA TRBV29-1 SVGFSGTGDAEQY
TRBJ1-5 many TRBV6-2/TRBV6-3 ASRNSSNQPQH
TRBJ2-7 NA TRBV20-1 SAQLAGVAYEQY
TRBJ2-7 NA TRBV2 ASSRLAAGALKIVYEQY
TRBJ1-2 many TRBV2 ASSRDRRSDGYT
TRBJ1-2 many TRBV12-3/TRBV12-4 ASTSGQGARPNYGYT
TRBJ1-4 few TRBV20-1 SARDPRGGDEKLF
TRBJ1-1 NA TRBV29-1 SVDSGLITEAF
TRBJ2-5 many TRBV24-1 ATSDPSGSGGWPQY
TRBJ1-6 NA TRBV7-2 ASSLLRTGGDSPLH
TRBJ1-1 NA TRBV7-3 ASSLAPAGGVTEAF
TRBJ1-1 many TRBV7-2 ASSLARGRRGTF
TRBJ2-7 many TRBV4-2 ASSKAASEQY
TRBJ1-2 NA TRBV10-3 ATDPDRSYGYT
TRBJ1-1 NA TRBV20-1 SAGDGQGTANTEAF
TRBJ1-6 many TRBV9 ASSLTGGVNSPLH
TRBJ1-2 many TRBV14 ASSQDQAPYGYT
TRBJ1-2 many TRBV7-2 ASSLAPGDGYT
TRBJ1-2 once TRBV5-1 ASSSSGTTSGYGYT
TRBJ1-2 many TRBV12-5 ASGLAQDSYGYT
TRBJ1-2 many TRBV6-5 ASSDSRGYT
TRBJ2-5 few TRBV10-3 AISPDRVAKETQY
TRBJ2-7 many TRBV9 ASSSSSAYEQY
TRBJ2-7 NA TRBV6-5 ASSWKHSYEQY
TRBJ1-2 many TRBV6-5 ASRPIGGLYGYT
TRBJ2-2 NA TRBV19 ASSIGALHTGELF
TRBJ2-7 NA TRBV7-9 ASSVGIYEQY
TRBJ2-3 many TRBV20-1 SARARDHGSTDTQY
TRBJ2-2 NA TRBV7-9 ASSLFRNTGELF
NA few TRBV7-8 ASSQTGGDIQY
TRBJ2-7 NA TRBV10-1 ASSEPGLSYEQY
TRBJ2-7 NA TRBV7-2 ASSLDGGGNEQY
TRBJ1-2 many TRBV27 ASSSGHPYGYT
TRBJ2-5 NA TRBV2 ASSPLGGESGYKRGTQY
TRBJ2-5 NA TRBV7-2 ASSDLGTGGRRGTQY
TRBJ1-4 many TRBV7-9 ASSPGAGPGSEKLF
TRBJ1-1 NA TRBV25-1 ASSPGTAIRYTEAF